This entry features one T cell receptor (beta chain) sequence. The antigen is not known. V lost 0 bases to trimming and J lost 4 bases; unmatched junction nucleotides: 7. Looked up from germline, CDR1 is SGHRS and CDR2 is YFSETQ. This CDR3 region has 15 residues. This sample stems from a study of cytomegalovirus exposure and HLA in healthy donors. Study in general: Earlier findings included more than 95 million unique TCR beta sequences obtained from about 179 million T cells. Study-level findings and limits: Rare TCR sequences dominated, though some public TCRs recurred in many donors. A later analysis showed TCR association rates differing by HLA locus, peaking at DRB1 and lowest at HLA-C.

The PCR had 60 Vbeta and 13 Jbeta primers. Method: immunoSEQ multiplex PCR; TCRdb's copy keeps in-frame clones and lacks some. The sample holds 150,000 to 200,000 clones, roughly nine tenths seen once. The specimen was PBMCs. This TCR came from a girl under two years old in good health and CMV-seronegative. This chain connects TRBV5-1 to TRBJ2-7; 7 bases fit TRBD2. This chain's CDR3 is CASSLGGRPLYEQYF. The CDR3 DNA follows: TGCGCCAGCAGCTTGGGCGGGAGACCACTGTACGAGCAGTACTTC.